One and the same sample provided the 5 T cell receptor beta chains below, sequenced in a study of T cell responses to AZD1222 COVID-19 vaccine. Clones were sequenced by immunoSEQ multiplex PCR, and TCRdb holds only the in-frame ones, with some missing. The table has around 130,000 clones, 93% seen once. The source material was peripheral blood, sampled on day 0 of AZD1222 vaccination. Receptors were obtained from an adult in good health.

This chain connects TRBV3-1 (or the pseudogene TRBV3-2) to TRBJ1-5; D is possibly TRBD1 (5 bases). This CDR3 is 16 amino acids long. Germline V gives CDR1 LGHDT, CDR2 YNNKEL (reference sequence). V lost 1 base to trimming and J lost 2 bases, with 12 bases between them. This chain's CDR3 is CASSQGAGFGNQPQHF. As DNA, the CDR3 is TGTGCCAGCAGCCAAGGGGCAGGGTTTGGCAATCAGCCCCAGCATTTT.

V usage is TRBV7-6 and J usage is TRBJ1-2, with D possibly TRBD1 on 5 matching bases. Trimming shortened V by 1 base and J by 5 bases, and 14 bases separated the two germline ends. Germline V gene sequence: CDR1 SGHVS, CDR2 FNYEAQ. This CDR3 is 15 amino acids long. CDR3 loop: CASSLEARGRYGYTF. The CDR3 DNA reads as TGTGCCAGCAGCTTAGAAGCAAGGGGACGATATGGCTACACCTTC.

The chain carries TRBV10-1 and TRBJ2-2, with D hard to call. The V gene's germline CDR1 is WNHNN and CDR2 SYGVQD (reference sequence). This CDR3 spans 12 amino acids. V gave up 5 bases and J gave up 4 bases, with 5 bases separating them. CDR3: CASSTATGELFF. DNA for the CDR3: TGCGCCAGCAGTACGGCCACCGGGGAGCTGTTTTTT.

The rearrangement links TRBV5-1 to TRBJ2-7; 8 bases match TRBD2. Trimming cost V 1 base and J 2 bases; bases outside gene matches: 17. Per the germline V gene, CDR1 is SGHRS and CDR2 is YFSETQ. The CDR3 covers 19 residues. The CDR3 DNA reads TGCGCCAGCAGCTTGCCGGAGGCGGGGAGCGGGGGCCCCACCTACGAGCAGTACTTC. Amino acid sequence: CASSLPEAGSGGPTYEQYF.

This clone was counted once. CDR3 coding DNA: TGTGCCAGCAACCAGGGCTGGAGTGAAAAACTGTTTTTT. This sequence encodes CASNQGWSEKLFF. This chain connects TRBV25-1 to TRBJ1-4; weak D call: TRBD1 (5 bases). The CDR3 runs 13 residues. Germline-derived CDR1 and CDR2 are MGHDK and SYGVNS. The V end was cut by 7 bases, the J end by 7 bases, with 13 bases between.